This T cell receptor (beta chain) stems from a study of shared clonotypes between healthy human individuals. Points from the study as a whole: Among the subsets, naive ones generally showed larger estimated richness than memory ones. Sorted-subset sequencing, rarefaction showed, was incomplete despite large depth. Generation probability values for non-shared clonotypes were lower than those for clonotypes shared by all four donors.

From CD4+ cells came CD45RA+ naive and CD45RA-negative memory subsets. Germline V gene lookup returns CDR1 KGHSH and CDR2 LQKENI. With 6 bases removed from V and 12 bases from J, the gap between germline ends came to 14 bases. There are 11 residues in the CDR3. Turning to this clone: Its antigen is as yet unknown.

Measured with immunoSEQ multiplex PCR; TCRdb has only the in-frame clones, and not every one. The table records 1,400,000 or so clones, approximately 98.5% of them present only once. Sequencing input: naive CD4+ T cells sorted from blood. Stated subset: CD45RA+ positively selected. The receptor comes from a man under 40 in good health. The rearrangement links TRBV18 to TRBJ2-5; D remains unclear. This chain's CDR3 is CASSPGVPKYF. The CDR3 DNA follows: TGTGCCAGCTCCCCCGGAGTCCCCAAGTACTTC.